These T cell receptor beta chains were read from a single sample in a study of cytomegalovirus exposure and HLA in healthy donors. Some clones are missing from TCRdb's copy, which holds only in-frame ones; the method was immunoSEQ multiplex PCR. The sample shows approximately 150,000 clones, about 80% of them seen only once. The sample was PBMCs. The receptors originated from a man between 35 and 55 years old in good health and CMV-seronegative. CDR3s include the opening cysteine and the closing phenylalanine or tryptophan. The order of the fields is V gene, D gene, clone size, J gene, CDR3 DNA, CDR3 protein. The D gene is left open where the match is weak. Clone size is shown for a subset of rows, as once, few, many or a class of expanded clone.

V gene: TRBV5-5; D gene: .; clone size: .; J gene: TRBJ2-1; CDR3 DNA: TGTGCCAGCAGGTTGTATGGCGGGGACAATGAGCAGTTCTTC; CDR3 protein: CASRLYGGDNEQFF
V gene: TRBV7-2; D gene: TRBD1; clone size: .; J gene: TRBJ2-1; CDR3 DNA: TGTGCCAGCAGCTTAGACAGGGGGCGATACAATGAGCAGTTCTTC; CDR3 protein: CASSLDRGRYNEQFF
V gene: TRBV5-1; D gene: .; clone size: once; J gene: TRBJ1-4; CDR3 DNA: TGCGCCAGCACCTCCCAGGGGCTCGGGAATGAAAAACTGTTTTTT; CDR3 protein: CASTSQGLGNEKLFF
V gene: TRBV29-1; D gene: .; clone size: once; J gene: TRBJ2-7; CDR3 DNA: TGCAGCGTTGAAGATCGGGGCGGGGCCTCCTACGAGCAGTACTTC; CDR3 protein: CSVEDRGGASYEQYF
V gene: TRBV5-1; D gene: TRBD2; clone size: .; J gene: TRBJ2-5; CDR3 DNA: TGCGCCAGCAGTCAACGGACTAGCCAAGAGACCCAGTACTTC; CDR3 protein: CASSQRTSQETQYF
V gene: TRBV7-2; D gene: TRBD1; clone size: .; J gene: TRBJ1-2; CDR3 DNA: TGTGCCAGCAGCTTAAGGGGGCCACAGGGGCACGGCCACACCTTC; CDR3 protein: CASSLRGPQGHGHTF
V gene: TRBV4-2; D gene: .; clone size: once; J gene: TRBJ2-6; CDR3 DNA: TGTGCCAGCAGCCCGGAGGGGGCATCTGGGGCCAACGTCCTGACTTTC; CDR3 protein: CASSPEGASGANVLTF
V gene: TRBV19; D gene: .; clone size: .; J gene: TRBJ2-2; CDR3 DNA: TGTGCCAGTAGTATAAACAGCTTGAACACCGGGGAGCTGTTTTTT; CDR3 protein: CASSINSLNTGELFF
V gene: TRBV5-1; D gene: .; clone size: .; J gene: TRBJ2-1; CDR3 DNA: TGCGCCAGCAGCTCCGGACAGAGCTACAATGAGCAGTTCTTC; CDR3 protein: CASSSGQSYNEQFF
V gene: TRBV19; D gene: .; clone size: .; J gene: TRBJ1-5; CDR3 DNA: TGTGCCAGCCGCCAAATACAGGGAGCTAAGAAGCCCCAGCATTTT; CDR3 protein: CASRQIQGAKKPQHF
V gene: TRBV6-6; D gene: TRBD2; clone size: .; J gene: TRBJ2-7; CDR3 DNA: TGTGCCAGCACCGACGGGACTAGCGAATCTAACGAGCAGTACTTC; CDR3 protein: CASTDGTSESNEQYF
V gene: TRBV7-9; D gene: TRBD2; clone size: .; J gene: TRBJ2-7; CDR3 DNA: TGTGCCAGCAGCTCTTTAGCGGGAGGGCCAGGGGAGCAGTACTTC; CDR3 protein: CASSSLAGGPGEQYF
V gene: TRBV5-8; D gene: TRBD1; clone size: .; J gene: TRBJ2-7; CDR3 DNA: TGTGCCAGCAGCACCTGGACAGGGGACTCCTACGAGCAGTACTTC; CDR3 protein: CASSTWTGDSYEQYF
V gene: TRBV6-5; D gene: .; clone size: .; J gene: TRBJ1-5; CDR3 DNA: TGTGCCAGCAGGCTAGACAGTAGCAATCAGCCCCAGCATTTT; CDR3 protein: CASRLDSSNQPQHF
V gene: TRBV6-1; D gene: TRBD2; clone size: few; J gene: TRBJ2-3; CDR3 DNA: TGTGCCAGCAGTGACCCGTTGGGACTAGCGGGAAGGGGGGATACGCAGTATTTT; CDR3 protein: CASSDPLGLAGRGDTQYF
V gene: TRBV6-5; D gene: TRBD1; clone size: .; J gene: TRBJ2-4; CDR3 DNA: TGTGCCAGCAGTTACTCCCGGACAGGACCAAACATTCAGTACTTC; CDR3 protein: CASSYSRTGPNIQYF
V gene: TRBV28; D gene: .; clone size: .; J gene: TRBJ2-3; CDR3 DNA: TGTGCCAGCAGTCCCCAAGGGGCTAGCACAGATACGCAGTATTTT; CDR3 protein: CASSPQGASTDTQYF
V gene: TRBV2; D gene: TRBD1; clone size: .; J gene: TRBJ2-6; CDR3 DNA: TGTGCCAGCATTAAGGACAGGGGGTCTGGGGCCAACGTCCTGACTTTC; CDR3 protein: CASIKDRGSGANVLTF
V gene: TRBV7-9; D gene: TRBD2; clone size: .; J gene: TRBJ2-7; CDR3 DNA: TGTGCCAGCAGGCAGACTAGCGGGAGTTCGAACACGAATGAGCAGTACTTC; CDR3 protein: CASRQTSGSSNTNEQYF
V gene: TRBV21-1; D gene: .; clone size: .; J gene: TRBJ2-3; CDR3 DNA: TGTGCCAGCAGCAAATCTGCAGTAGGGAGTTTACCTAGCACAGATACGCAGTATTTT; CDR3 protein: CASSKSAVGSLPSTDTQYF
V gene: TRBV7-2; D gene: TRBD1; clone size: .; J gene: TRBJ2-7; CDR3 DNA: TGTGCCAGCAGCTCGGGACAGCCACCTTACGAGCAGTACTTC; CDR3 protein: CASSSGQPPYEQYF
V gene: TRBV10-3; D gene: .; clone size: .; J gene: TRBJ1-3; CDR3 DNA: TGTGCCATCAGTGAGGGAGCGTCTGGAAACACCATATATTTT; CDR3 protein: CAISEGASGNTIYF
V gene: TRBV4-3; D gene: TRBD2; clone size: few; J gene: TRBJ2-2; CDR3 DNA: TGCGCCAGCAGCCAAGTATTAGCGGGAGACACCGGGGAGCTGTTTTTT; CDR3 protein: CASSQVLAGDTGELFF
V gene: TRBV15; D gene: .; clone size: .; J gene: TRBJ2-1; CDR3 DNA: TGTGCCACCAGCGGGGGGTGGGGTAATGAGCAGTTCTTC; CDR3 protein: CATSGGWGNEQFF
V gene: TRBV15; D gene: .; clone size: .; J gene: TRBJ2-2; CDR3 DNA: TGTGCCACCAGCAGAGGATTTACGGGAGACACCGGGGAGCTGTTTTTT; CDR3 protein: CATSRGFTGDTGELFF